This T cell receptor beta chain was captured by sequencing in a study of blood T cell repertoires in COVID-19. Study in general: COVID-19 samples collected from the United States, Italy and Spain covered acute and convalescent phases.

Clones were sequenced by immunoSEQ multiplex PCR, and TCRdb holds only the in-frame ones, with some missing. Of more than 200,000 clones in the sample, 85% to 90% were seen once. A word on this clone: This sample also contains other DNA sequences that code for the same CDR3.

Germline V gene data show CDR1 as SGHRS and CDR2 as YFSETQ. The CDR3 is 14 residues long. The V and J ends lost 0 bases and 4 bases respectively, with 9 bases between them. This chain connects TRBV5-1 to TRBJ2-3; tentative D call: TRBD2 (5 bases). Input material: peripheral blood. The sequence was obtained from a woman in her sixties or seventies with acute or convalescent COVID-19. CDR3 DNA: TGCGCCAGCAGCTTGGCAGGAGGCCCAGATACGCAGTATTTT. Its protein product is CASSLAGGPDTQYF. Looking up the rest from reference TRBV5-1 and TRBJ2-3 gives the full variable domain: KAGVTQTPRYLIKTRGQQVTLSCSPISGHRSVSWYQQTPGQGLQFLFEYFSETQRNKGNFPGRFSGRQFSNSRSEMNVSTLELGDSALYLCASSLAGGPDTQYFGPGTRLTVL.